A single sample is the source of the 6 T cell receptor beta chains below, sequenced in a study of post-analysis software for immune sequencing data. Study-level results: Five TRBV segments, including TRBV5-6, TRBV5-1 and TRBV20-1, were more frequent in patients than controls.

The TCR beta cDNA libraries carried unique molecular identifiers. Each CDR3 protein is one row after TCRdb ran MiXCR on the PCR reads. The sample holds approximately 440,000 distinct CDR3 sequences; under 55% are singletons and the top ten take about 12%. The antigens these receptors bind are not known. The sequenced sample was blood. The receptors stem from a girl between 10 and 17 years old with multiple sclerosis.

V usage is TRBV20-1 and J usage is TRBJ2-7, with a weak D call TRBD1 (6 bases). CDR1 and CDR2 (germline): DFQATT, SNEGSKA (reference sequence). This CDR3 has 16 amino acids. V lost 0 bases to trimming and J lost 2 bases, with 17 bases between them. The CDR3 bases are TGCAGTGCTAGAGATGAGTGGACAGTTGAGACCTACGAGCAGTACTTC. As protein: CSARDEWTVETYEQYF.

V and J are TRBV7-2 and TRBJ2-7; a possible D gene is TRBD2 (5 bases). The V and J ends lost 2 bases and 3 bases respectively, with 11 bases between them. The CDR3 consists of 14 residues. Looked up from germline, CDR1 is SGHTA and CDR2 is FQGNSA. In DNA, the CDR3 is TGTGCCAGCAGCTTACCCCGACGGGGCTACGAGCAGTACTTC. Translation: CASSLPRRGYEQYF.

The chain joins TRBV18 to TRBJ2-6; the D gene is possibly TRBD2 (5 bases). The CDR3 runs 17 residues. Germline V lookup: CDR1 KGHSH, CDR2 LQKENI. V lost 3 bases to trimming and J lost 0 bases, with 12 bases between them. The CDR3 sequence is CASSPRVGDSGANVLTF. As DNA, the CDR3 is TGTGCCAGCTCACCGAGGGTTGGGGACTCTGGGGCCAACGTCCTGACTTTC.

V and J are TRBV7-9 and TRBJ2-7; 7 nucleotides align to TRBD2. The CDR3 spans 15 residues. The germline gives CDR1 SEHNR, CDR2 FQNEAQ (reference sequence). V lost 5 bases to trimming and J lost 3 bases; unmatched junction nucleotides: 10. In DNA, the CDR3 is TGTGCCAGCAGCCCTCAGACTAGCCTGAACTACGAGCAGTACTTC. This encodes CASSPQTSLNYEQYF.

This clonotype was counted many times. The chain has TRBV5-1 and TRBJ2-2, with 10 positions matching TRBD2. CDR3 size: 20 residues. V trimming: 4 bases; J trimming: 3 bases; junction bases outside the gene matches: 18. Germline assignment: CDR1 SGHRS and CDR2 YFSETQ. The chain's CDR3 is CASSGPKRLAGALYTGELFF. CDR3 bases: TGCGCCAGCAGCGGCCCCAAGCGGCTAGCGGGAGCCCTCTACACCGGGGAGCTGTTTTTT.

This clonotype appeared a few times. The rearrangement joins TRBV12-3 or TRBV12-4 to TRBJ2-5; D ambiguous. With the DNA end fitting TRBJ2-7 better, the J assignment may be wrong. The CDR3 totals 12 residues. CDR3: CASSYTGDEQYF. The CDR3 nucleotides read TGTGCCAGCAGTTATACCGGCGACGAGCAGTACTTC.